One sample yielded the 23 T cell receptor beta chains listed below, sequenced in a study of shared clonotypes between healthy human individuals. Measured with immunoSEQ multiplex PCR; TCRdb has only the in-frame clones, and not every one. The table has about 500,000 clones, approximately 80% seen once. Sequenced input: PBMCs. These TCRs come from a woman aged 40 to 49 in good health. Some clones in this sample may be carry-over from other donors' samples.

V is TRBV25-1 and J is TRBJ2-7, with D tentatively TRBD1 (6 bases). The V end lost 2 bases, the J end lost 3 bases, and 8 bases lay between the germline ends. This CDR3 has 13 residues. Germline assignment: CDR1 MGHDK and CDR2 SYGVNS. The CDR3 bases are TGTGCCAGCAGTGAAGCAGGGGTCTACGAGCAGTACTTC. It yields the protein CASSEAGVYEQYF.

This clone was detected only once. The rearrangement uses TRBV15 and TRBJ2-7; D gene unclear. Germline CDR1 is LNHNV and CDR2 is YYDKDF (reference sequence). This CDR3 region has 15 residues. V lost 0 bases, J lost 0 bases, and 9 bases lay in between. The DNA for the CDR3 is TGTGCCACCAGCAGAGATTACATGGGCTCCTACGAGCAGTACTTC. Translation gives CATSRDYMGSYEQYF.

Details on this clone: This likely stems from a read error, as it lies one base from a far larger clone. This chain links TRBV11-3 with TRBJ1-1; D is unclear. Germline V gene data show CDR1 as SGHNT and CDR2 as YENEEA. Trimming took 1 base from V and 1 from J, leaving 7 bases between them. This CDR3 contains 14 residues. The CDR3 DNA follows: TGTGCCAGCAGCTTAGGGGCGGAGAACACTGAAGCTTTCTTT. It yields the protein CASSLGAENTEAFF.

The chain links TRBV7-8 to TRBJ2-1; tentative D call: TRBD2 (6 bases). The germline V and J ends were trimmed by 2 bases and 8 bases, with 16 bases remaining between them. The CDR3 is made up of 15 amino acids. Germline lookup yields CDR1 SGHVS and CDR2 FQNEAQ. The CDR3, as DNA: TGTGCCAGCAGCTTATTGCGGGGACGTCAGGATGAGCAGTTCTTC. Amino acids: CASSLLRGRQDEQFF.

The chain employs TRBV5-6 and TRBJ1-1, with no clear D. The V gene's germline CDR1 is SGHDT and CDR2 YYEEEE. Trimming took 0 bases from V and 1 from J, leaving 13 bases between them. CDR3 length: 16 residues. DNA of the CDR3: TGTGCCAGCAGCTTGGGATCGTTAGAGTGGAACACTGAAGCTTTCTTT. Protein sequence: CASSLGSLEWNTEAFF.

The genes are TRBV25-1 and TRBJ2-2; D possibly corresponds to TRBD1 (5 bases). Trimming removed 8 bases at V and 7 bases at J, with 14 bases between. The CDR3 is 13 amino acids. Germline-derived CDR1 and CDR2 are MGHDK and SYGVNS. CDR3 amino acids: CASLSQGSGELFF. DNA for the CDR3: TGTGCCAGCCTATCCCAGGGTAGCGGGGAGCTGTTTTTT. Drawing the rest from reference TRBV25-1 and TRBJ2-2, the complete variable domain is EADIYQTPRYLVIGTGKKITLECSQTMGHDKMYWYQQDPGMELHLIHYSYGVNSTEKGDLSSESTVSRIRTEHFPLTLESARPSHTSQYLCASLSQGSGELFFGEGSRLTVL.

This chain links TRBV11-2 with TRBJ2-1, with a possible D match to TRBD2 (6 bases). This CDR3 is built from 15 residues. Trimming shortened V by 0 bases and J by 3 bases, and 9 bases separated the two germline ends. The germline gives CDR1 SGHAT, CDR2 FQNNGV. The CDR3 region is CASSLDSGRYNEQFF. The CDR3 DNA follows: TGTGCCAGCAGCTTAGACAGCGGGCGCTACAATGAGCAGTTCTTC.

The V and J genes are TRBV7-6 and TRBJ2-5; tentatively, D is TRBD1 or TRBD2 (5 bases each). V shed 1 base and J shed 2 bases, with 20 bases lying between them. The CDR3 length is 18 residues. Germline CDR1 and CDR2: SGHVS and FNYEAQ. Here the CDR3 reads CASSLVLSGGIRQETQYF. The CDR3 DNA reads TGTGCCAGCAGCTTAGTTCTTAGTGGGGGAATCCGTCAAGAGACCCAGTACTTC.

The gene calls are TRBV4-3 and TRBJ2-1; 14 positions match TRBD2. With V trimmed by 4 bases and J by 8 bases, 4 bases remained unmatched. Germline CDR1 LGHNA, CDR2 YSLEER. There are 15 residues in the CDR3. CDR3 DNA sequence: TGCGCCAGCAGCCGACCGGGACTAGCGGGAGATGAGCAGTTCTTC. As protein: CASSRPGLAGDEQFF.

The rearrangement joins TRBV6-5 to TRBJ1-3, with a possible D match to TRBD1 (6 bases). The CDR3 loop spans 15 amino acids. Between the trimmed V and J ends, which lost 5 bases and 4 bases, there was a span of 15 bases. Germline V CDR1 and CDR2: MNHEY, SVGAGI. The CDR3 sequence: CASSQRQARGNTIYF. The DNA for the CDR3 is TGTGCCAGCAGTCAAAGACAGGCCCGGGGAAACACCATATATTTT.

The V gene is TRBV7-9, the J gene TRBJ2-1; D gene ambiguous. CDR1 SEHNR and CDR2 FQNEAQ come from the germline V gene (reference sequence). V gave up 1 base and J gave up 0 bases, with 7 bases separating them. The CDR3 consists of 15 residues. This CDR3 is CASSLGESSYNEQFF. In DNA, the CDR3 is TGTGCCAGCAGCTTAGGTGAGAGCTCCTACAATGAGCAGTTCTTC.

The genes are TRBV9 and TRBJ2-1; the D gene is possibly TRBD1 (5 bases). The CDR3 is 13 amino acids. The V and J ends lost 0 bases and 5 bases respectively, with 6 bases between them. CDR1 is SGDLS and CDR2 is YYNGEE in the germline V gene. CDR3 sequence reads: CASSVVGHNEQFF. CDR3 DNA: TGTGCCAGCAGCGTAGTGGGGCACAATGAGCAGTTCTTC.

The rearrangement joins TRBV7-8 to TRBJ2-4, with unresolved D. V was cut by 2 bases and J by 10 bases, with 9 bases left in between. The CDR3 loop spans 12 amino acids. Germline CDR1 reads SGHVS; CDR2 reads FQNEAQ. This CDR3 reads CASSLLGSIQYF. In DNA, the CDR3 is TGTGCCAGCAGCTTACTGGGTTCTATTCAGTACTTC.

V usage is TRBV18 and J usage is TRBJ2-3; tentatively, D is TRBD2 (6 bases). V shed 2 bases and J shed 2 bases, with 11 bases lying between them. The CDR3 is made up of 15 amino acids. Germline CDR1 is KGHSH and CDR2 is LQKENI. CDR3 protein: CASSPTGDPTDTQYF. The CDR3 coding sequence is TGTGCCAGCTCACCAACGGGGGATCCCACAGATACGCAGTATTTT.

The chain joins TRBV10-1 to TRBJ2-7; D is unclear. Germline assignment: CDR1 WNHNN and CDR2 SYGVQD (reference sequence). V lost 10 bases, J lost 5 bases, and 9 bases lay in between. The CDR3 sequence is 10 residues long. The CDR3 DNA reads as TGCGCCACGGAGCGAGACGAGCAGTACTTC. Residues: CATERDEQYF.

The V gene is TRBV5-4, the J gene TRBJ2-7; 8 nucleotides line up with TRBD1. The CDR3 has 14 amino acids. The V segment lost 4 bases and the J segment 5 bases; nucleotides outside the gene matches: 8. Germline CDR1 and CDR2: SGHNT and YYREEE (reference sequence). CDR3 in amino acids: CASSQDRVTHEQYF. CDR3 nucleotide sequence: TGTGCCAGCAGCCAGGACAGGGTAACCCACGAGCAGTACTTC.

The V gene is TRBV9, the J gene TRBJ2-3; no clear D gene. Looked up from germline, CDR1 is SGDLS and CDR2 is YYNGEE. The CDR3 covers 15 residues. Trimming shortened V by 3 bases and J by 1 base, and 12 bases separated the two germline ends. The CDR3 spells CASSAHLVGTDTQYF. DNA of the CDR3: TGTGCCAGCAGCGCGCACCTCGTCGGCACAGATACGCAGTATTTT.

The CDR3 reads CASSYRVETEAFF. The DNA for the CDR3 is TGTGCCAGCAGTTACAGGGTGGAAACTGAAGCTTTCTTT. The chain recombines TRBV27 with TRBJ1-1; D is perhaps TRBD1 (6 bases). Germline assignment: CDR1 MNHEY and CDR2 SMNVEV (reference sequence). Trimming pared 4 bases from V and 5 bases from J, leaving 11 bases between. This CDR3 region has 13 residues.

This clone was detected only once. The chain couples TRBV15 to TRBJ2-5; 8 bases line up with TRBD2. Germline-derived CDR1 and CDR2 are LNHNV and YYDKDF (reference sequence). The CDR3 loop spans 15 amino acids. V lost 0 bases, J lost 4 bases, and 4 bases stayed unmatched. Here the CDR3 reads CATSREAGGAETQYF. In nucleotides, the CDR3 is TGTGCCACCAGCAGAGAAGCCGGGGGGGCAGAGACCCAGTACTTC.

The V gene is TRBV2, the J gene TRBJ1-4; the D is unclear. The germline V gene has CDR1 SNHLY and CDR2 FYNNEI. The CDR3 spans 11 residues. Trimming stripped 6 bases from V and 4 bases from J, with 3 bases between. CDR3 in amino acids: CASRINEKLFF. The CDR3 bases are TGTGCCAGCAGGATTAATGAAAAACTGTTTTTT.

Regarding this clone: A much larger clone differs by one base, so this may be a read error. Other DNA sequences in the same sample also yield this CDR3. The rearrangement uses TRBV5-4 and TRBJ2-5; 11 nucleotides align to TRBD2. CDR3 size: 15 residues. CDR1 SGHNT and CDR2 YYREEE come from the germline V gene (reference sequence). The CDR3: CASSSQTSGKETQYF. CDR3 bases: TGCGCCAGCAGCTCCCAGACTAGCGGGAAGGAGACCCAGTACTTC.

This clone was observed many times. The chain is built from TRBV11-2 and TRBJ2-1; a possible D gene is TRBD1 (5 bases). From germline, CDR1 is SGHAT and CDR2 FQNNGV. Between the trimmed V and J ends, which lost 5 bases and 13 bases, there was a span of 15 bases. The CDR3 spans 12 residues. As DNA, the CDR3 is TGTGCCAGCAGCCCTTGGGGCGGTATTCAGTTCTTC. As protein: CASSPWGGIQFF.

This sequence joins TRBV4-2 and TRBJ2-5; D not resolved. Germline assignment: CDR1 LGHNA and CDR2 YNFKEQ. The CDR3 has 15 residues. V was pared by 0 bases and J by 2 bases, with 10 bases between. CDR3 sequence: CASSQEGLPQETQYF. DNA for the CDR3: TGTGCCAGCAGCCAAGAAGGTCTACCTCAAGAGACCCAGTACTTC.